These T cell receptor beta chains were read from a single sample in a study of blood T cell repertoires in COVID-19. Clones were read by immunoSEQ multiplex PCR, and TCRdb kept only the in-frame ones, dropping some. The data show some 77,000 clones, with around 90% seen just once and around 8% held by the top ten. The sequenced material came from peripheral blood. The receptor set was obtained from a man between 25 and 39 years old with acute or convalescent COVID-19. Each CDR3 is given with its conserved first and last residue. Fields, in order: V gene, D gene, clone size, J gene, CDR3 protein, CDR3 DNA. A D gene is named only where the DNA matches it firmly. Size is stated for part of the rows, as once, few or many counts, or as a class when the clone is expanded.

TRBV11-3	.	.	TRBJ2-3	CASSSGGPGDTQYF	TGTGCCAGCAGCTCCGGGGGGCCAGGAGATACGCAGTATTTT
TRBV3-1/TRBV3-2	TRBD2	.	TRBJ2-5	CASSQKGQGGLAGAPRRGETQYF	TGTGCCAGCAGCCAAAAGGGGCAAGGGGGCCTAGCGGGAGCACCGCGCCGTGGGGAGACCCAGTACTTC
TRBV5-4	.	once	TRBJ2-1	CASRGNRWDNEQFF	TGTGCCAGCAGGGGGAACAGGTGGGACAATGAGCAGTTCTTC
TRBV3-1/TRBV3-2	.	.	TRBJ2-1	CASSPRNNLYNEQFF	TGTGCCAGCAGCCCTCGAAATAATCTATACAATGAGCAGTTCTTC
TRBV7-9	TRBD1	.	TRBJ2-3	CASSPGTAQVATQYF	TGTGCCAGCAGCCCCGGGACAGCCCAGGTGGCTACGCAGTATTTT
TRBV5-4	TRBD1	.	TRBJ2-5	CASSFTRDRVRQETQYF	TGTGCCAGCAGCTTCACCCGGGACAGGGTGAGGCAAGAGACCCAGTACTTC
TRBV6-5	TRBD2	.	TRBJ2-2	CASRLKRTSPGELFF	TGTGCCAGCAGACTTAAAAGGACTAGCCCCGGGGAGCTGTTTTTT
TRBV11-3	.	.	TRBJ2-3	CASSRRQGASGRPSTDTQYF	TGTGCCAGCAGCCGTAGACAGGGGGCTAGCGGGAGGCCAAGCACAGATACGCAGTATTTT
TRBV30	.	.	TRBJ1-1	CAWTPGRPEAFF	TGTGCCTGGACCCCCGGGAGGCCTGAAGCTTTCTTT
TRBV7-7	TRBD2	.	TRBJ2-5	CASSSSLAGGETQYF	TGTGCTAGCAGCTCCTCCCTGGCGGGGGGAGAGACCCAGTACTTC
TRBV24-1	.	.	TRBJ1-1	CATSIGAEAFF	TGTGCCACCAGTATCGGGGCTGAAGCTTTCTTT
TRBV7-3	TRBD2	.	TRBJ2-7	CASSFLAGSYEQYF	TGTGCCAGCAGCTTTCTAGCGGGGTCCTACGAGCAGTACTTC
TRBV2	TRBD1	.	TRBJ1-1	CASTRDRWNTEAFF	TGTGCCAGCACAAGGGACAGATGGAACACTGAAGCTTTCTTT
TRBV5-1	.	.	TRBJ2-3	CASSLVGRTDTQYF	TGCGCCAGCAGCTTGGTTGGCCGCACAGATACGCAGTATTTT
TRBV19	TRBD2	few	TRBJ2-4	CASSITGTSGKNIQYF	TGTGCCAGTAGTATCACCGGGACTAGCGGGAAAAACATTCAGTACTTC
TRBV7-2	.	.	TRBJ1-4	CASSLAGANNEKLFF	TGTGCCAGCAGCTTAGCGGGAGCAAACAATGAAAAACTGTTTTTT
TRBV6-6	.	.	TRBJ1-1	CASSFRGSNTEAFF	TGTGCCAGCAGCTTCAGGGGCTCGAACACTGAAGCTTTCTTT
TRBV10-3	TRBD2	.	TRBJ2-1	CAISAGTSSYNEQFF	TGTGCCATCAGTGCCGGGACTAGCTCCTACAATGAGCAGTTCTTC
TRBV3-1/TRBV3-2	.	.	TRBJ1-1	CASSQRVSNTEAFF	TGTGCCAGCAGCCAACGGGTTTCGAACACTGAAGCTTTCTTT
TRBV23-1	.	once	TRBJ1-5	CASSQRLLYQPQHF	TGCGCCAGCAGTCAACGGTTGCTTTATCAGCCCCAGCATTTT
TRBV7-9	.	.	TRBJ2-7	CASSLVGGGAWEQYF	TGTGCCAGCAGCTTAGTCGGAGGGGGCGCCTGGGAGCAGTACTTC
TRBV24-1	TRBD2	.	TRBJ2-2	CATSLSGRGASTGELFF	TGTGCCACCAGCCTTAGCGGGAGGGGTGCCAGCACCGGGGAGCTGTTTTTT
TRBV10-1	TRBD2	.	TRBJ2-7	CASSHSGTSGTKYF	TGCGCCAGCAGCCACTCCGGGACTAGCGGGACGAAGTACTTC
TRBV7-9	.	.	TRBJ2-7	CASTWGQGEQYF	TGTGCCAGCACCTGGGGGCAGGGCGAGCAGTACTTC
TRBV15	TRBD1	.	TRBJ2-1	CATSRDTVRTGGYNEQFF	TGTGCCACCAGCAGAGATACTGTGAGGACAGGGGGGTACAATGAGCAGTTCTTC
TRBV18	TRBD1	.	TRBJ2-7	CASSPTQGTTYEQYF	TGTGCCAGCTCACCTACACAGGGGACCACCTACGAGCAGTACTTC
TRBV18	.	.	TRBJ2-3	CASSPSITDTQYF	TGTGCCAGCTCACCATCCATCACAGATACGCAGTATTTT
TRBV28	TRBD2	.	TRBJ2-1	CASTLSGTRANEQFF	TGTGCCAGCACCCTCTCCGGGACTAGGGCCAATGAGCAGTTCTTC
TRBV6-5	.	.	TRBJ2-5	CASSYMAGLGTQYF	TGTGCCAGCAGTTACATGGCAGGGTTGGGGACCCAGTACTTC
TRBV9	.	.	TRBJ1-5	CASSVDQVATTPQHF	TGTGCCAGCAGCGTAGACCAGGTTGCGACTACGCCCCAGCATTTT
TRBV18	TRBD2	once	TRBJ2-7	CASSPRRGNSYEQYF	TGTGCCAGCTCACCACGGCGGGGGAACTCCTACGAGCAGTACTTC
TRBV7-3	.	.	TRBJ2-3	CASSLTPGSDTQYF	TGTGCCAGCAGCTTAACGCCAGGTTCAGATACGCAGTATTTT
TRBV7-9	.	few	TRBJ2-7	CASGLVGGGYEQYF	TGTGCCAGCGGTTTAGTAGGGGGTGGCTACGAGCAGTACTTC
TRBV7-9	.	.	TRBJ2-3	CASSHRSSRTDTQYF	TGTGCCAGCAGCCACAGATCGTCCAGGACAGATACGCAGTATTTT
TRBV7-9	TRBD2	few	TRBJ2-2	CASSSSGRAGELFF	TGTGCCAGCAGCTCCAGCGGGAGAGCCGGGGAGCTGTTTTTT
TRBV28	.	.	TRBJ2-3	CASSLLSTDTQYF	TGTGCCAGCAGTTTATTAAGCACAGATACGCAGTATTTT
TRBV28	TRBD1	.	TRBJ1-5	CASRRTGANQPQHF	TGTGCCAGCAGGCGGACAGGGGCAAATCAGCCCCAGCATTTT
TRBV7-6	.	.	TRBJ1-3	CASSLAAGSGNTIYF	TGTGCCAGCAGCTTAGCGGCAGGGTCCGGAAACACCATATATTTT
TRBV7-9	TRBD1	.	TRBJ1-2	CASSLGTGFFGYTF	TGTGCCAGCAGCTTAGGGACAGGGTTTTTCGGCTACACCTTC
TRBV11-2	.	few	TRBJ2-3	CASSTYGRASTDTQYF	TGTGCCAGCAGCACTTACGGGAGAGCTAGCACAGATACGCAGTATTTT
TRBV11-2	.	.	TRBJ2-2	CASSSQQGTGELFF	TGTGCCAGCAGTAGTCAGCAGGGCACCGGGGAGCTGTTTTTT
TRBV6-6	.	.	TRBJ1-1	CASSPRDSTEAFF	TGTGCCAGCAGTCCCAGAGACAGTACTGAAGCTTTCTTT
TRBV6-6	TRBD1	.	TRBJ1-3	CASRRQGSDASGNTIYF	TGTGCCAGCAGGCGACAGGGATCGGACGCTTCTGGAAACACCATATATTTT
TRBV18	TRBD1	.	TRBJ2-3	CASSPRTGRDTQYF	TGTGCCAGCTCCCCCAGGACAGGGCGGGATACGCAGTATTTT
TRBV27	TRBD1	once	TRBJ1-6	CASSRFQGAYNSPLHF	TGTGCCAGCAGTAGATTCCAGGGGGCCTATAATTCACCCCTCCACTTT
TRBV18	TRBD1	.	TRBJ1-1	CASSPISGQGPAFF	TGTGCCAGCTCACCTATCTCGGGACAGGGACCAGCTTTCTTT
TRBV19	TRBD2	once	TRBJ2-7	CAAGGYEQYF	TGTGCCGCCGGGGGGTACGAGCAGTACTTC
TRBV6-4	TRBD2	.	TRBJ2-3	CASSALAGDSTDTQYF	TGTGCCAGCAGTGCACTAGCGGGGGATAGCACAGATACGCAGTATTTT
TRBV9	TRBD2	.	TRBJ2-1	CASSAPAGPSYNEQFF	TGTGCCAGCAGCGCCCCAGCGGGACCCTCCTACAATGAGCAGTTCTTC
TRBV3-1/TRBV3-2	TRBD2	.	TRBJ2-5	CASSQETSGAETQYF	TGTGCCAGCAGCCAAGAGACTAGCGGGGCAGAGACCCAGTACTTC
TRBV6-5	.	.	TRBJ1-1	CASSYSGGMNTEAFF	TGTGCCAGCAGTTACTCAGGAGGGATGAACACTGAAGCTTTCTTT